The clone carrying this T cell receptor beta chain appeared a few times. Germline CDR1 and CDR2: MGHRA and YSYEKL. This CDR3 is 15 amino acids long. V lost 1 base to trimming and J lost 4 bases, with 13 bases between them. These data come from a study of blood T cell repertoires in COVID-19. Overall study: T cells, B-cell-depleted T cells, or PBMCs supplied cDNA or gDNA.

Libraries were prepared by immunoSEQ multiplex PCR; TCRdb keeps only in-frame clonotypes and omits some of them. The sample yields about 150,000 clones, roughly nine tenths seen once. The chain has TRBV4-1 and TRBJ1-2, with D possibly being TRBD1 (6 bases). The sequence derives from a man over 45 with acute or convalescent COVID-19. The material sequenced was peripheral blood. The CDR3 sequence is CASSQVLGALYGYTF. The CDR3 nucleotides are TGCGCCAGCAGCCAAGTATTGGGGGCCCTCTATGGCTACACCTTC.